This T cell receptor beta chain was profiled in a study of T-cell memory formation after mild COVID-19. Study findings and constraints: Contracting CD4+ clones lay largely in CM and EM, with CD8+ ones residing in EMRA.

This clonotype has only a few counts. Its antigen is currently unknown. The CDR3 runs 14 residues. With 5 bases clipped from V and 6 bases from J, the junction kept 10 bases outside the gene matches. Germline V gene lookup returns CDR1 SGHNT and CDR2 YYREEE (reference sequence). One entry per CDR3 protein, called by TCRdb with MiXCR from the 5' RACE reads. This sample has roughly 130,000 distinct CDR3 sequences, with over 15% found just once. This sequence joins TRBV5-4 and TRBJ1-1; 7 positions agree with TRBD1. The clonotype was recovered from a man younger than 35 who had mild COVID-19 (a few samples of this study predate the infection). Cell type and time point are not known. Material for sequencing was PBMCs or a T cell subset sorted from them (not recorded which). CDR3 loop: CASSQTGTFPEAFF. Here the CDR3 DNA reads TGTGCCAGCAGTCAGACAGGGACTTTCCCTGAAGCTTTCTTT.